The 13 T cell receptor beta chains reported below all come from one sample, sequenced in a study of cytomegalovirus exposure and HLA in healthy donors. 13 Jbeta primers and 60 Vbeta primers were used for the PCR. Using immunoSEQ multiplex PCR, the repertoire was profiled, and TCRdb retains in-frame clones only, with some absent. This sample has about 140,000 clones, with more than 55% found just once. Sequenced sample: PBMCs. These receptor sequences come from a woman aged 60-75 years in good health and CMV-seronegative.

V usage is TRBV19 and J usage is TRBJ1-5; D may be TRBD1 (5 bases). Germline CDR1 reads LNHDA; CDR2 reads SQIVND (reference sequence). The CDR3 runs to 14 residues. V gave up 1 base and J gave up 6 bases, with 10 bases separating them. The DNA for the CDR3 is TGTGCCAGTAGTATAGCTGGGGGGAGTCAGCCCCAGCATTTT. Translated: CASSIAGGSQPQHF.

This rearrangement joins TRBV29-1 to TRBJ2-7; maybe TRBD2 (6 bases). Germline V CDR1 and CDR2: SQVTM, ANQGSEA. V gave up 4 bases and J gave up 3 bases, with 10 bases separating them. There are 12 residues in the CDR3. CDR3 nucleotides: TGCAGCGTTGGTGGGGGGATCTACGAGCAGTACTTC. Translated, it gives CSVGGGIYEQYF.

V is TRBV5-5 and J is TRBJ2-7, with 10 positions matching TRBD2. This CDR3 is 15 amino acids long. V trimming: 1 base; J trimming: 6 bases; junction bases outside the gene matches: 7. Germline V gene sequence: CDR1 SGHKS, CDR2 YYEKEE (reference sequence). The CDR3 reads CASSLQPAGGLEQYF. Written as DNA, the CDR3 is TGTGCCAGCAGCTTGCAGCCAGCGGGGGGGCTCGAGCAGTACTTC.

This clone was found a few times. V and J are TRBV7-3 and TRBJ2-5, with TRBD1 matching 8 bases. The CDR3 has 13 amino acids. Germline values: CDR1 SGHTA, CDR2 FQGTGA. With V trimmed by 6 bases and J by 5 bases, 5 bases remained unmatched. The CDR3 is CASSQGAGETQYF. CDR3 nucleotide sequence: TGTGCCAGCAGTCAGGGGGCCGGTGAGACCCAGTACTTC.

This clone was seen only once. The gene calls are TRBV5-1 and TRBJ1-2; possible D gene TRBD1, 5 bases. Germline CDR1 is SGHRS and CDR2 is YFSETQ. V was clipped by 4 bases and J by 6 bases, with 10 bases between them. The CDR3 has 12 amino acids. DNA for the CDR3: TGCGCCAGCAGCAGCATAGGGGATGGCTACACCTTC. This translates into CASSSIGDGYTF.

This chain joins TRBV6-1 and TRBJ2-2, with TRBD2 identical over 8 bases. Looked up from germline, CDR1 is MNHNS and CDR2 is SASEGT. Trimming cost V 6 bases and J 2 bases; bases outside gene matches: 2. The CDR3 covers 14 residues. In DNA form, the CDR3 reads TGTGCCAGCAGAGGGACTAGTAACACCGGGGAGCTGTTTTTT. This sequence encodes CASRGTSNTGELFF.

V is TRBV6-6 and J is TRBJ2-1; 7 nucleotides agree with TRBD2. The ends lost 3 bases at V and 8 bases at J; junction bases unmatched: 13. Germline assignment: CDR1 MNHNY and CDR2 SVGAGI (reference sequence). This CDR3 has 16 amino acids. CDR3 nucleotides: TGTGCCAGCAGTTATGCCCCACTTAGCGGGTCATATGAGCAGTTCTTC. This codes for CASSYAPLSGSYEQFF.

The gene calls are TRBV28 and TRBJ1-5; no clear D. The CDR3 is 15 residues long. V was trimmed by 7 bases and J by 0 bases, leaving 13 bases between them. Per the germline V gene, CDR1 is MDHEN and CDR2 is SYDVKM. The DNA of the CDR3 is TGTGCCAGCACTACCCGAGGCGGTAGCAATCAGCCCCAGCATTTT. Protein product: CASTTRGGSNQPQHF.

The chain has TRBV9 and TRBJ1-3; D gene unclear. In germline, CDR1 is SGDLS, CDR2 YYNGEE. CDR3 length: 15 amino acids. V lost 3 bases to trimming and J lost 4 bases, with 14 bases between them. The CDR3 sequence is CASSDTYSGGNTIYF. CDR3 bases: TGTGCCAGCAGCGACACGTATTCGGGGGGAAACACCATATATTTT.

V is TRBV9 and J is TRBJ2-1; 8 bases line up with TRBD1. The CDR3 consists of 15 residues. V lost 4 bases, J lost 5 bases, and 8 bases stayed unmatched. Per germline, CDR1 SGDLS and CDR2 YYNGEE. CDR3 sequence reads: CASSSRTGSHNEQFF. The CDR3 nucleotides are TGTGCCAGCAGCTCACGGACAGGGTCTCACAATGAGCAGTTCTTC.

The chain combines TRBV5-4 with TRBJ2-5; 8 bases align to TRBD2. This CDR3 is 16 amino acids long. CDR1 SGHNT and CDR2 YYREEE come from the germline V gene (reference sequence). The junction had 11 bases not matched to a gene; V was cut back by 2 bases and J by 5 bases. CDR3: CASSLDGGAGGETQYF. The CDR3, as DNA: TGTGCCAGCAGCTTAGACGGGGGGGCCGGTGGGGAGACCCAGTACTTC. The variable domain in full, completed from reference TRBV5-4 and TRBJ2-5, reads ETGVTQSPTHLIKTRGQQVTLRCSSQSGHNTVSWYQQALGQGPQFIFQYYREEENGRGNFPPRFSGLQFPNYSSELNVNALELDDSALYLCASSLDGGAGGETQYFGPGTRLLVL.

The chain recombines TRBV6-5 with TRBJ2-7, with 9 bases lining up with TRBD1. The ends lost 6 bases at V and 2 bases at J; junction bases unmatched: 8. This CDR3 comprises 15 residues. The germline V gene encodes CDR1 MNHEY and CDR2 SVGAGI. The CDR3 DNA reads TGTGCCAGCAGAGCCAGGACAGGGGATCCCTACGAGCAGTACTTC. Amino acids: CASRARTGDPYEQYF.

This rearrangement joins TRBV9 to TRBJ1-1; no reliable D call. V lost 3 bases, J lost 0 bases, and 6 bases lay in between. The germline gives CDR1 SGDLS, CDR2 YYNGEE. The CDR3 covers 13 residues. Written as DNA, the CDR3 is TGTGCCAGCAGCGCCAGGATGAACACTGAAGCTTTCTTT. Translation: CASSARMNTEAFF.